This note documents a single T cell receptor (beta chain) sequence. Its antigen remains unidentified. The V end lost 5 bases, the J end lost 6 bases, and 20 bases lay between the germline ends. Germline assignment: CDR1 KGHSH and CDR2 LQKENI. The CDR3 length is 16 residues. TCR beta CDR3 regions were amplified from RNA. Carried out on the TCR CDR3, a first-round RT-PCR used the HTBI primer set. TCRdb used MiXCR to reprocess the multiplex PCR reads, holding one entry per CDR3 protein. Of hundreds of thousands of distinct CDR3 sequences listed, around 15% are singletons. This record belongs to a study of T cells in Graves' hyperthyroidism and ophthalmopathy. The study, taken as a whole, reports: In blood, most of the thyroid clonotypes expanded above 0.001 were also present. Model-based prediction identified ophthalmopathy a median approximately 6.2 months prior to its onset.

Cells are PBMCs isolated from around 10 ml of fresh blood. The specimen was blood. The TCR sequence derives from a woman aged 45-59 years with Graves' ophthalmopathy. The chain uses TRBV18 and TRBJ2-1, with D possibly being TRBD1 (7 bases). The CDR3 here is CASSWQGGLNGNEQFF. The CDR3 nucleotides read TGTGCCAGCTCATGGCAGGGGGGATTAAATGGCAATGAGCAGTTCTTC.